The 26 T cell receptor beta chains below come from one sample, sequenced in a study of blood T cell repertoires in COVID-19. The table came from immunoSEQ multiplex PCR; TCRdb's copy has only in-frame clones and leaves some out. Among around 140,000 clones listed, 82% were seen once. The sequencing sample was made of peripheral blood. These receptor sequences come from a human donor with acute or convalescent COVID-19. The donor label of this sample is uncertain.

This chain joins TRBV19 and TRBJ2-5, with 7 bases lining up with TRBD1. This CDR3 comprises 15 residues. Germline V lookup: CDR1 LNHDA, CDR2 SQIVND (reference sequence). Trimming at V came to 4 bases and at J to 5 bases, leaving 10 bases not matched to a gene. CDR3 DNA: TGTGCCAGTAGTAAACGGGACAGTCTTCGGGAGACCCAGTACTTC. Residues: CASSKRDSLRETQYF.

This chain uses TRBV7-2 with TRBJ1-2; D gene unclear. The CDR3 runs 16 residues. V lost 4 bases and J lost 2, with 17 bases in between. Germline assignment: CDR1 SGHTA and CDR2 FQGNSA. The CDR3 region has the DNA TGTGCCAGCAGCTCCCGCCTAACGGGAGTCAACTATGGCTACACCTTC. Protein product: CASSSRLTGVNYGYTF. Filled out from reference TRBV7-2 and TRBJ1-2, the complete variable domain reads GAGVSQSPSNKVTEKGKDVELRCDPISGHTALYWYRQSLGQGLEFLIYFQGNSAPDKSGLPSDRFSAERTGGSVSTLTIQRTQQEDSAVYLCASSSRLTGVNYGYTFGSGTRLTVV.

This chain uses TRBV5-1 with TRBJ1-2, with a weak D call TRBD1 (5 bases). The CDR3 runs 15 residues. Germline V CDR1 and CDR2: SGHRS, YFSETQ. Trimming took 3 bases from V and 4 from J, leaving 16 bases between them. As DNA, the CDR3 is TGCGCCAGCAGCTCCGACAGCCTCGCAGGCTATGGCTACACCTTC. Translation gives CASSSDSLAGYGYTF.

The J gene is TRBJ1-4, the V gene TRBV20-1; maybe TRBD1 (6 bases). V was trimmed by 4 bases and J by 6 bases, leaving 6 bases between them. Germline V CDR1 and CDR2: DFQATT, SNEGSKA (reference sequence). This CDR3 region has 11 residues. The CDR3 nucleotides read TGCAGTGCTACAGGGGATGAAAAACTGTTTTTT. Protein: CSATGDEKLFF.

The V call is TRBV3-1 (or the pseudogene TRBV3-2), the J call TRBJ1-6; unclear D gene. V lost 0 bases, J lost 4 bases, and 10 bases lay in between. The CDR3 is made up of 16 amino acids. Germline assignment: CDR1 LGHDT and CDR2 YNNKEL (reference sequence). This CDR3 reads CASSQEAAAYNSPLHF. The CDR3 bases are TGTGCCAGCAGCCAAGAGGCGGCCGCTTATAATTCACCCCTCCACTTT.

The chain is built from TRBV11-2 and TRBJ2-5; D remains unclear. Germline V lookup: CDR1 SGHAT, CDR2 FQNNGV. Trimming stripped 1 base from V and 4 bases from J, with 4 bases between. The CDR3 loop spans 12 amino acids. The CDR3 DNA sequence: TGTGCCAGCAGCTTAGGGCCAGAGACCCAGTACTTC. This sequence encodes CASSLGPETQYF.

This rearrangement joins TRBV18 to TRBJ2-1; 9 bases are a match to TRBD1. Germline V gene lookup returns CDR1 KGHSH and CDR2 LQKENI. CDR3 size: 16 residues. V shed 3 bases and J 5 bases; nucleotides not matched to a gene: 8. The CDR3 DNA sequence: TGTGCCAGCTCACCGAGGCTCGGGACAGGGAACAATGAGCAGTTCTTC. It codes for CASSPRLGTGNNEQFF.

The chain has TRBV5-1 and TRBJ2-5, with TRBD1 matching 9 bases. The CDR3 loop spans 16 amino acids. CDR1 and CDR2 from the germline V gene are SGHRS and YFSETQ. V gave up 9 bases and J gave up 0 bases; unmatched junction bases: 12. The CDR3 protein is CATRTGVGGYQETQYF. For the CDR3, the DNA is TGCGCCACCAGGACAGGGGTTGGGGGGTACCAAGAGACCCAGTACTTC.

This clone turned up a few times. The rearrangement uses TRBV15 and TRBJ2-7; 9 bases fit TRBD1. The J segment lost 0 bases and the V segment lost 2 bases, leaving 8 bases of the junction unmatched. Germline V gives CDR1 LNHNV, CDR2 YYDKDF (reference sequence). This CDR3 region has 17 residues. CDR3 region: CATSRRLRDRVSYEQYF. DNA of the CDR3: TGTGCCACCAGCAGACGCCTCCGGGACAGGGTCTCCTACGAGCAGTACTTC. Variable domain in full (rest from reference TRBV15 and TRBJ2-7): DAMVIQNPRYQVTQFGKPVTLSCSQTLNHNVMYWYQQKSSQAPKLLFHYYDKDFNNEADTPDNFQSRRPNTSFCFLDIRSPGLGDTAMYLCATSRRLRDRVSYEQYFGPGTRLTVT.

This clone appeared a single time. The CDR3, as DNA: TGCAGCGTTGACCCCGGAGGGATAGGTGACGAGCAGTACTTC. Translation gives CSVDPGGIGDEQYF. This chain uses TRBV29-1 with TRBJ2-7, with a weak D call TRBD2 (6 bases). Germline V gene lookup returns CDR1 SQVTM and CDR2 ANQGSEA. The CDR3 length is 14 residues. Trimming took 3 bases from V and 5 from J, leaving 17 bases between them.

This clone showed up just once. V usage is TRBV25-1 and J usage is TRBJ2-5, with TRBD1 matching over 10 bases. CDR1 is MGHDK, CDR2 SYGVNS, per germline. This CDR3 is built from 15 residues. Trimming cost V 6 bases and J 4 bases; bases outside gene matches: 8. The CDR3 DNA reads as TGTGCCAGCAGCTCCGGGACAGGGGTATCAGAGACCCAGTACTTC. Amino acids: CASSSGTGVSETQYF.

This clone was detected once. The chain combines TRBV20-1 with TRBJ1-4; the D is unclear. The ends were cut back, 6 bases at V and 5 bases at J, with 7 bases in the middle. Germline V gives CDR1 DFQATT, CDR2 SNEGSKA (reference sequence). CDR3 length equals 11 residues. The CDR3 sequence: CSARRNEKLFF. CDR3 coding DNA: TGCAGTGCGCGCAGGAATGAAAAACTGTTTTTT.

The V and J genes are TRBV3-1 (or the pseudogene TRBV3-2) and TRBJ1-5, with D possibly TRBD1 on 5 matching bases. The CDR3 is 15 amino acids. Germline CDR1 LGHDT, CDR2 YNNKEL (reference sequence). Trimming pared 0 bases from V and 2 bases from J, leaving 8 bases between. This CDR3 reads CASSQDSGGNQPQHF. DNA of the CDR3: TGTGCCAGCAGCCAAGACTCGGGGGGCAATCAGCCCCAGCATTTT.

The rearrangement joins TRBV6-5 to TRBJ1-2; D may be TRBD1 (6 bases). The CDR3 contains 14 residues. V lost 8 bases and J lost 4, with 17 bases in between. Germline V lookup: CDR1 MNHEY, CDR2 SVGAGI. The CDR3 DNA reads as TGTGCCAGCGCTATGGACAGTAACTTCTATGGCTACACCTTC. It codes for CASAMDSNFYGYTF.

This chain links TRBV4-1 with TRBJ2-7, with D tentatively TRBD1 (5 bases). CDR1 MGHRA and CDR2 YSYEKL come from the germline V gene. Deletions cut 0 bases from V and 1 base from J, with 19 bases between. The CDR3 loop spans 18 amino acids. For the CDR3, the DNA is TGCGCCAGCAGCCAAGACCCCCGTCGGGCAGGGTCGTCCTACGAGCAGTACTTC. Translated: CASSQDPRRAGSSYEQYF.

The V and J genes are TRBV2 and TRBJ1-2; D possibly corresponds to TRBD1 (6 bases). This CDR3 comprises 14 residues. Trimming removed 0 bases at V and 8 bases at J, with 13 bases between. Per germline, CDR1 SNHLY and CDR2 FYNNEI. CDR3 protein: CASSEAAQGRGYTF. In DNA, the CDR3 is TGTGCCAGCAGTGAAGCGGCCCAGGGGCGGGGCTACACCTTC.

The rearrangement links TRBV11-2 to TRBJ1-2; possibly TRBD1 for D (5 bases). Per germline, CDR1 SGHAT and CDR2 FQNNGV. V was trimmed by 3 bases and J by 6 bases, leaving 14 bases between them. The CDR3 has 14 amino acids. The CDR3 DNA reads as TGTGCCAGCAGCTTGGGGCTCATCAGGAATGGCTACACCTTC. Translation: CASSLGLIRNGYTF.

The rearrangement uses TRBV4-3 and TRBJ1-2; possible D gene TRBD1, 6 bases. V shed 0 bases and J shed 4 bases, with 12 bases lying between them. Per germline, CDR1 LGHNA and CDR2 YSLEER. This CDR3 region has 15 residues. The DNA of the CDR3 is TGCGCCAGCAGCCAAGATCCGGGACACCTCTATGGCTACACCTTC. Translated: CASSQDPGHLYGYTF.

V is TRBV5-5 and J is TRBJ2-3; 9 bases match TRBD1. Germline trimming cut 1 base from V and 9 bases from J; bases unmatched to any gene: 6. The CDR3 is 14 residues long. Germline V lookup: CDR1 SGHKS, CDR2 YYEKEE (reference sequence). The CDR3 spells CASSLYRTGDTQYF. CDR3 nucleotide sequence: TGTGCCAGCAGCTTGTATAGGACAGGGGACACGCAGTATTTT.

The chain recombines TRBV3-1 (or the pseudogene TRBV3-2) with TRBJ2-5; D not resolved. Trimming took off 5 bases at V and 2 bases at J, with 12 bases between the two ends. From germline, CDR1 is LGHDT and CDR2 YNNKEL (reference sequence). The CDR3 contains 14 residues. The CDR3 DNA is TGTGCCAGCAGCACCCGAACTCAACAAGAGACCCAGTACTTC. This gives the protein CASSTRTQQETQYF.

The chain joins TRBV19 to TRBJ1-2; D might be TRBD1 (5 bases). Trimming cost V 6 bases and J 1 base, with 12 bases left between them. CDR3 size: 14 residues. Germline CDR1 reads LNHDA; CDR2 reads SQIVND (reference sequence). CDR3 sequence reads: CASRPPGLNYGYTF. DNA for the CDR3: TGTGCCAGTAGACCTCCGGGACTTAACTATGGCTACACCTTC.

As regards this clone: This sample includes further DNA sequences coding for the same CDR3. The CDR3 loop reads CASSLATGTEAFF. CDR3 in DNA: TGTGCCAGCAGCTTGGCCACGGGCACTGAAGCTTTCTTT. The chain uses TRBV5-5 and TRBJ1-1; D is unclear. The CDR3 loop spans 13 amino acids. The ends were cut back, 0 bases at V and 4 bases at J, with 7 bases in the middle. Germline CDR1 is SGHKS and CDR2 is YYEKEE (reference sequence).

V and J are TRBV19 and TRBJ1-3; TRBD1 is a possible D gene (5 bases). The length of the CDR3 is 17 residues. The germline gives CDR1 LNHDA, CDR2 SQIVND (reference sequence). V gave up 6 bases and J gave up 2 bases, with 20 bases separating them. CDR3 protein: CASSLHGRARAGNTIYF. CDR3 in DNA: TGTGCCAGTAGCCTACACGGTCGCGCCAGGGCTGGAAACACCATATATTTT.

The gene calls are TRBV18 and TRBJ1-2; 8 bases align to TRBD1. V lost 3 bases, J lost 6 bases, and 12 bases stayed unmatched. This CDR3 has 16 amino acids. Germline values: CDR1 KGHSH, CDR2 LQKENI. CDR3 bases: TGTGCCAGCTCACCTCGCGCAGGGGGCTGGACCGATGGCTACACCTTC. Protein sequence: CASSPRAGGWTDGYTF.

This clone was observed once. V gene TRBV6-5 combines with J gene TRBJ1-6; 7 bases are a match to TRBD1. The germline V gene has CDR1 MNHEY and CDR2 SVGAGI. Trimming took 2 bases from V and 7 from J; bases not matched to a gene: 5. The length of the CDR3 is 15 residues. The CDR3 spells CASSYGRTGNSPLHF. The DNA for the CDR3 is TGTGCCAGCAGTTACGGGAGGACAGGCAATTCACCCCTCCACTTT.

The table lists this clone with a count of one. The chain couples TRBV20-1 to TRBJ2-7; no reliable D call. V was pared by 7 bases and J by 5 bases, with 9 bases between. This CDR3 region has 10 residues. The germline V gene encodes CDR1 DFQATT and CDR2 SNEGSKA (reference sequence). The CDR3 DNA is TGCAGTGTAGCCCCCCACGAGCAGTACTTC. It translates to CSVAPHEQYF.